This TCR beta chain was identified during a study of shared clonotypes between healthy human individuals. About the study: Serving as donors were two women and a few men, whose ages spanned 18 to 49.

Profiling relied on immunoSEQ multiplex PCR, and the TCRdb table lists in-frame clones only, not all of them. The table shows some 450,000 clones, with approximately 77% occurring only once. CDR1 is GTSNPN, CDR2 SVGIG, per germline (reference sequence). The V and J ends lost 4 bases and 3 bases respectively, with 26 bases between them. The CDR3 is made up of 18 amino acids. Nashville, Tennessee was home to all donors, each a Caucasian adult. This TCR was sampled from a woman between 40 and 55 years old in good health. Some clones in this sample may be carry-over from other donors' samples. Input material: PBMCs. The gene calls are TRBV30 and TRBJ2-3; D might be TRBD2 (6 bases). CDR3 sequence: CAWTSSFRPGGTTDTQYF. The CDR3 DNA sequence: TGTGCCTGGACCTCCTCGTTCCGGCCCGGGGGAACGACAGATACGCAGTATTTT.